This TCR beta chain appears in the sequencing data of a study of blood T cell repertoires in COVID-19. As for the study in general: Samples came from the United States, Italy and Spain, spanning acute and convalescent COVID-19.

Here immunoSEQ multiplex PCR was the method, and the copy in TCRdb shows in-frame clones only, minus some. The sample records about 250,000 clones, approximately 90% being singletons. The CDR3 has 15 amino acids. V is TRBV21-1 and J is TRBJ1-5; TRBD1 reflects the table's D call only, with no check against the DNA. TRBV21-1 represents a pseudogene. Sequenced input: PBMCs or T cells enriched from blood (not recorded which). The TCR comes from a young woman who had recovered from COVID-19. DNA of the CDR3: TGTGCCAGCAGCTCTTGGGACAGGGGGAATCAGCCCCAGCATTTT. As protein: CASSSWDRGNQPQHF.